Shown below are 24 T cell receptor beta chains from a single sample sequenced in a study of T cells in Graves' hyperthyroidism and ophthalmopathy. RNA transcripts served as the template for amplifying TCR beta CDR3 regions. HTBI primers were used for first-round RT-PCR of the TCR CDR3. TCRdb reprocessed the multiplex PCR reads with MiXCR, giving one entry per CDR3 protein. The sample consists of hundreds of thousands of distinct CDR3 sequences, 15% to 20% of them appearing once. Input material: blood. All receptors derive from a woman between 25 and 40 years old with Graves' hyperthyroidism.

This clonotype was found many times. The chain links TRBV28 to TRBJ2-1; 10 bases align to TRBD2. The CDR3 has 15 amino acids. V shed 3 bases and J 6 bases; nucleotides not matched to a gene: 5. Germline lookup yields CDR1 MDHEN and CDR2 SYDVKM. CDR3 residues: CASSFLAGVVNEQFF. CDR3 DNA sequence: TGTGCCAGCAGTTTTCTAGCGGGAGTAGTCAATGAGCAGTTCTTC.

With respect to this clonotype: Possible read error: a much larger clone is one base away. In this CDR3 the conserved last residue, phenylalanine or tryptophan, is missing, so a read error is likely. V gene TRBV10-1 combines with J gene TRBJ2-2; a weak D match, TRBD1 (5 bases). V lost 9 bases, J lost 1 base, and 9 bases lay in between. Germline CDR1 WNHNN, CDR2 SYGVQD (reference sequence). The CDR3 has 13 amino acids. CDR3 region: CASRRGNTGELFL. CDR3 coding DNA: TGCGCCAGTAGAAGGGGGAACACCGGGGAGCTGTTTCTT.

This clonotype was recorded a few times. The CDR3 nucleotides are TGTGCTAGTGGTTTTGGCAGGAACACCGGGGAGCTGTTTTTT. Protein product: CASGFGRNTGELFF. The chain carries TRBV12-5 and TRBJ2-2, with D unclear. The germline V gene encodes CDR1 LGHNT and CDR2 FRNRAP. Trimming removed 3 bases from V and 1 base from J, with 6 bases in between. This CDR3 is 14 amino acids long.

Only a few counts were recorded for this clonotype. V usage is TRBV12-3 or TRBV12-4 and J usage is TRBJ1-3, with 7 bases identical to TRBD1. The CDR3 runs 15 residues. J lost 0 bases, V lost 7 bases, and 6 bases had no gene match. CDR3 sequence: CASTLYRGSGNTIYF. The CDR3 nucleotides are TGTGCCAGCACCCTGTACAGGGGCTCTGGAAACACCATATATTTT.

This clonotype showed up just a few times. The chain couples TRBV2 to TRBJ1-4; D gene unclear. The CDR3 is 13 amino acids. The ends were cut back, 6 bases at V and 4 bases at J, with 9 bases in the middle. The V gene's germline CDR1 is SNHLY and CDR2 FYNNEI. The CDR3 here is CASRATVNEKLFF. Here the CDR3 DNA reads TGTGCCAGCAGGGCAACAGTTAATGAAAAACTGTTTTTT.

This clonotype turned up a few times. V usage is TRBV7-2 and J usage is TRBJ2-5, with 12 bases that match TRBD2. The J segment lost 7 bases and the V segment lost 1 base, leaving 7 bases of the junction unmatched. The V gene's germline CDR1 is SGHTA and CDR2 FQGNSA. This CDR3 contains 16 residues. CDR3 sequence reads: CASSLVFLAGGGTQYF. The CDR3, as DNA: TGTGCCAGCAGCTTAGTTTTCCTAGCGGGAGGGGGGACCCAGTACTTC.

V and J are TRBV9 and TRBJ1-2; TRBD1 matches at 7 bases. The J segment lost 5 bases and the V segment lost 3 bases, leaving 10 bases of the junction unmatched. The CDR3 consists of 15 residues. Per germline, CDR1 SGDLS and CDR2 YYNGEE. CDR3 sequence (DNA): TGTGCCAGCAGCGGAGGAGAGACAGGGCAGTATGGCTACACCTTC. It encodes CASSGGETGQYGYTF.

This clonotype was found many times. The rearrangement links TRBV11-2 to TRBJ1-6, with D hard to call. The CDR3 runs 15 residues. V was cut by 3 bases and J by 1 base, with 7 bases left in between. Looked up from germline, CDR1 is SGHAT and CDR2 is FQNNGV. CDR3 bases: TGTGCCAGCAGCTTGCGGGGTTCCTATAATTCACCCCTCCACTTT. It encodes CASSLRGSYNSPLHF.

In this sample, this clonotype turned up a few times. This chain connects TRBV7-6 to TRBJ2-1; 13 bases map to TRBD2. CDR3 length: 15 residues. Germline trimming cut 5 bases from V and 9 bases from J; bases unmatched to any gene: 7. Per the germline V gene, CDR1 is SGHVS and CDR2 is FNYEAQ. CDR3 nucleotides: TGTGCCAGCAGCCCCGGGACTAGCGGGATCGGTGAGCAGTTCTTC. Its translation: CASSPGTSGIGEQFF. The complete variable domain, with remaining parts taken from reference TRBV7-6 and TRBJ2-1, reads GAGVSQSPRYKVTKRGQDVALRCDPISGHVSLYWYRQALGQGPEFLTYFNYEAQQDKSGLPNDRFSAERPEGSISTLTIQRTEQRDSAMYRCASSPGTSGIGEQFFGPGTRLTVL.

The V and J genes are TRBV19 and TRBJ2-5; 12 nucleotides line up with TRBD2. This CDR3 region has 14 residues. The germline gives CDR1 LNHDA, CDR2 SQIVND (reference sequence). Unmatched junction bases numbered 8, after V lost 11 bases and J lost 4 bases. DNA of the CDR3: TGTGCCTCCAGGACTAGCGGGAAGGGAGAGACCCAGTACTTC. It yields the protein CASRTSGKGETQYF.

This clonotype was seen at least ten times. The genes are TRBV28 and TRBJ1-2; tentative D call: TRBD1 (5 bases). Germline assignment: CDR1 MDHEN and CDR2 SYDVKM. The CDR3 runs to 14 residues. The V gene lost 6 bases and the J gene lost 4 bases, with 15 bases spanning the gap. The CDR3 reads CASSLAGPSYGYTF. CDR3 nucleotides: TGTGCCAGCAGCCTAGCAGGGCCCAGCTATGGCTACACCTTC.

Points on this clonotype: This may come from a read error, since a much larger clone is one base off. This sequence joins TRBV6-5 and TRBJ2-1; 9 bases match TRBD2. Germline V gene data show CDR1 as MNHEY and CDR2 as SVGAGI. Trimming removed 2 bases from V and 0 bases from J; junction bases left unmatched: 2. This CDR3 is 16 amino acids long. CDR3 bases: TGTGCCAGCAGTTACCTTAGCGGGAGCTCCTACAATGAGCAGTTCTTC. It yields the protein CASSYLSGSSYNEQFF.

This clonotype has only a few counts. The chain employs TRBV11-2 and TRBJ2-2; D possibly corresponds to TRBD1 (6 bases). CDR1 is SGHAT, CDR2 FQNNGV, per germline. V was shortened by 6 bases and J by 1 base, with 15 bases between the two germline ends. The CDR3 consists of 16 residues. This chain's CDR3 is CASRRESTGNTGELFF. CDR3 coding DNA: TGTGCCAGCAGAAGGGAATCGACAGGGAACACCGGGGAGCTGTTTTTT.

This clonotype was observed at least ten times. The rearrangement uses TRBV3-1 and TRBJ1-2, with TRBD1 matching 8 bases. V dropped 4 bases and J dropped 5; count of bases not matched to a gene: 9. Germline-derived CDR1 and CDR2 are LGHDT and YNNKEL (reference sequence). CDR3 length equals 15 residues. The CDR3 spells CASSPQGAGGYGYTF. Written as DNA, the CDR3 is TGTGCCAGCAGCCCGCAGGGGGCCGGTGGGTATGGCTACACCTTC.

This clonotype was recorded a few times. V gene TRBV15 combines with J gene TRBJ2-7; 16 positions agree with TRBD2. The V gene's germline CDR1 is LNHNV and CDR2 YYDKDF (reference sequence). CDR3 length equals 20 residues. The trim removed 5 bases at V and 3 bases at J, leaving 16 bases unmatched. The CDR3 is CATSPTDIPGLAGGVYEQYF. CDR3 DNA: TGTGCCACCAGCCCAACAGACATACCGGGACTAGCGGGAGGGGTCTACGAGCAGTACTTC. Full variable domain (remainder filled in from reference TRBV15 and TRBJ2-7): DAMVIQNPRYQVTQFGKPVTLSCSQTLNHNVMYWYQQKSSQAPKLLFHYYDKDFNNEADTPDNFQSRRPNTSFCFLDIRSPGLGDTAMYLCATSPTDIPGLAGGVYEQYFGPGTRLTVT.

This clonotype turned up a few times. The chain uses TRBV5-1 and TRBJ2-2; 8 nucleotides align to TRBD2. Trimming took 2 bases from V and 5 from J; bases not matched to a gene: 5. The CDR3 extends over 15 amino acids. CDR1 is SGHRS, CDR2 YFSETQ, per germline. CDR3 sequence reads: CASSFGLARTGELFF. The CDR3, as DNA: TGCGCCAGCAGCTTCGGACTAGCTCGAACCGGGGAGCTGTTTTTT.

This clonotype was recorded many times. The V and J genes are TRBV6-2 or TRBV6-3 and TRBJ1-1; D uncertain. Trimming took off 5 bases at V and 4 bases at J, with 11 bases between the two ends. In germline, CDR1 is MNHEY, CDR2 SVGEGT. This CDR3 is 13 amino acids long. The CDR3 sequence: CASSLLAGTEAFF. DNA for the CDR3: TGTGCCAGCAGTCTACTCGCCGGCACTGAAGCTTTCTTT.

There are many counts of this clonotype. The V call is TRBV12-3 or TRBV12-4, the J call TRBJ2-3, with 9 bases lining up with TRBD2. This CDR3 spans 16 amino acids. V was pared by 3 bases and J by 5 bases, with 9 bases of the junction left unmatched. Written as DNA, the CDR3 is TGTGCCAGCAGTTTTGGGCGGGAGGGCCACGGAGATACGCAGTATTTT. It specifies CASSFGREGHGDTQYF.

This clonotype was observed at least ten times. This chain joins TRBV27 and TRBJ2-7; no reliable D call. V lost 5 bases and J lost 3, with 14 bases in between. The CDR3 has 14 residues. In germline, CDR1 is MNHEY, CDR2 SMNVEV (reference sequence). The CDR3 loop reads CASSPDTGHYEQYF. The CDR3 DNA reads TGTGCCAGCAGTCCTGACACGGGCCACTACGAGCAGTACTTC.

This clonotype was observed a few times. This sequence joins TRBV30 and TRBJ1-6, with 8 bases lining up with TRBD1. The CDR3 has 14 amino acids. Trimming cost V 1 base and J 5 bases; bases outside gene matches: 1. Per germline, CDR1 GTSNPN and CDR2 SVGIG (reference sequence). The CDR3 nucleotides read TGTGCCTGGAGTGCGGGACAGGATAATTCACCCCTCCACTTT. This encodes CAWSAGQDNSPLHF.

This clonotype was detected only a few times. The rearrangement links TRBV6-5 to TRBJ1-1; weak D call: TRBD1 (5 bases). V was shortened by 0 bases and J by 10 bases, with 15 bases between the two germline ends. Germline CDR1 and CDR2: MNHEY and SVGAGI. This CDR3 is 14 amino acids long. For the CDR3, the DNA is TGTGCCAGCAGTTACTCGAGCGCCAGGGATGGAGCTTTCTTT. This codes for CASSYSSARDGAFF.

At least ten counts were recorded for this clonotype. The J gene is TRBJ2-2, the V gene TRBV2, with 7 bases matching TRBD1. The CDR3 totals 15 residues. Trimming removed 4 bases from V and 0 bases from J; junction bases left unmatched: 2. Germline V gene lookup returns CDR1 SNHLY and CDR2 FYNNEI. The CDR3: CASSAGTANTGELFF. CDR3 in DNA: TGTGCCAGCAGTGCCGGGACAGCGAACACCGGGGAGCTGTTTTTT.

This clonotype has more than one count but fewer than ten. CDR3 sequence reads: CSVSTLTVNYNEQFF. As DNA, the CDR3 is TGCAGCGTCAGCACCTTAACGGTAAACTACAATGAGCAGTTCTTC. The V gene is TRBV29-1, the J gene TRBJ2-1; unclear D gene. Germline V lookup: CDR1 SQVTM, CDR2 ANQGSEA. The CDR3 contains 15 residues. The V end was cut by 6 bases, the J end by 3 bases, with 18 bases between.

In this sample, this clonotype turned up many times. The rearrangement joins TRBV27 to TRBJ2-1; weak D call: TRBD1 (6 bases). This CDR3 spans 14 amino acids. V lost 3 bases and J 7 bases, leaving 13 bases between the germline ends. Germline V CDR1 and CDR2: MNHEY, SMNVEV (reference sequence). CDR3 nucleotide sequence: TGTGCCAGCAGTTTTGGACGTAGGGGGAATGAGCAGTTCTTC. Translating it yields CASSFGRRGNEQFF.